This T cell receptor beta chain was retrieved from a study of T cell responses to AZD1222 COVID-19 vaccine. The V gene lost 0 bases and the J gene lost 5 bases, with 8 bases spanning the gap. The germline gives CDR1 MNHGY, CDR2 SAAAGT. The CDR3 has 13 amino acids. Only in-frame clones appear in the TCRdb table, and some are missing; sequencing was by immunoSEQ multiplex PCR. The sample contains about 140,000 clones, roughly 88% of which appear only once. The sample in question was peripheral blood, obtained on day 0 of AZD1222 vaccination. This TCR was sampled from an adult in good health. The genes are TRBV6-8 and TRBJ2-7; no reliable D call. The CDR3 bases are TGTGCCAGCAGTTACTCGCGGCTCCACGAGCAGTACTTC. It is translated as CASSYSRLHEQYF.